The 8 T cell receptor beta chains below come from one sample, sequenced in a study of blood T cell repertoires in COVID-19. Method: immunoSEQ multiplex PCR; TCRdb's copy keeps in-frame clones and lacks some. The sample has about 36,000 clones, more than 80% seen once. Sequences were obtained from peripheral blood. The receptors were sampled from a human donor in a cohort sampled during active or convalescent COVID-19. The donor label of this sample is uncertain.

This clone was seen a few times. The chain combines TRBV4-3 with TRBJ2-1; 7 bases match TRBD1. The CDR3 has 18 residues. J was trimmed by 4 bases and V by 0 bases; bases with no gene match: 12. CDR1 and CDR2 (germline): LGHNA, YSLEER. The CDR3 DNA reads TGCGCCAGCAGCCAAGATCGGGTAAGGGGGCTCCTATACAATGAGCAGTTCTTC. Translation: CASSQDRVRGLLYNEQFF.

The chain couples TRBV19 to TRBJ2-2, with 10 bases that match TRBD1. Trimming took 4 bases from V and 9 from J; bases not matched to a gene: 8. The CDR3 is 15 amino acids. CDR1 is LNHDA and CDR2 is SQIVND in the germline V gene (reference sequence). The CDR3 nucleotides are TGTGCCAGTAGTAAGGACAGGGGGGTTGGACGGGAGCTGTTTTTT. It encodes CASSKDRGVGRELFF. Supplemented by reference TRBV19 and TRBJ2-2, the full variable domain reads DGGITQSPKYLFRKEGQNVTLSCEQNLNHDAMYWYRQDPGQGLRLIYYSQIVNDFQKGDIAEGYSVSREKKESFPLTVTSAQKNPTAFYLCASSKDRGVGRELFFGEGSRLTVL.

The V call is TRBV27, the J call TRBJ2-1; TRBD2 agrees at 7 bases. From germline, CDR1 is MNHEY and CDR2 SMNVEV (reference sequence). V trimming: 5 bases; J trimming: 5 bases; junction bases outside the gene matches: 9. The CDR3 is 15 residues long. Here the CDR3 DNA reads TGTGCCAGCAGTCCTTGGGAGGGCCGGGACAATGAGCAGTTCTTC. Its translation: CASSPWEGRDNEQFF.

The gene calls are TRBV5-1 and TRBJ2-1; TRBD2 agrees at 7 bases. V gave up 0 bases and J gave up 6 bases; unmatched junction bases: 6. The CDR3 runs 15 residues. In germline, CDR1 is SGHRS, CDR2 YFSETQ. The CDR3 DNA sequence: TGCGCCAGCAGCTTGGGGTCGGGAGGAGGCAATGAGCAGTTCTTC. This gives the protein CASSLGSGGGNEQFF.

This chain uses TRBV5-1 with TRBJ1-6; D gene unclear. Trimming removed 4 bases at V and 6 bases at J, with 14 bases between. The CDR3 totals 15 residues. Germline V gene sequence: CDR1 SGHRS, CDR2 YFSETQ. The CDR3 nucleotides are TGCGCCAGCAGCCGCGACACCCTGGGTAATTCACCCCTCCACTTT. Its translation is CASSRDTLGNSPLHF.

In DNA form, the CDR3 reads TGTGCCTGGAGTGATTCGGGCTACGAGCAGTACTTC. This codes for CAWSDSGYEQYF. The chain couples TRBV30 to TRBJ2-7; D not certain. Trimming shortened V by 1 base and J by 3 bases, and 7 bases separated the two germline ends. Germline assignment: CDR1 GTSNPN and CDR2 SVGIG (reference sequence). CDR3 length equals 12 residues. The whole variable domain, filled in from reference TRBV30 and TRBJ2-7, reads SQTIHQWPATLVQPVGSPLSLECTVEGTSNPNLYWYRQAAGRGLQLLFYSVGIGQISSEVPQNLSASRPQDRQFILSSKKLLLSDSGFYLCAWSDSGYEQYFGPGTRLTVT.

This clone was found once. This chain connects TRBV4-2 to TRBJ1-6, with 7 positions matching TRBD1. Germline V lookup: CDR1 LGHNA, CDR2 YNFKEQ. Trimming removed 4 bases from V and 7 bases from J; junction bases left unmatched: 4. The CDR3 totals 14 residues. The chain's CDR3 is CASSLGTENSPLHF. DNA for the CDR3: TGTGCCAGCAGCCTAGGGACAGAAAATTCACCCCTCCACTTT.

Here the CDR3 DNA reads TGTGCCAGCAGCCCTACTTTAAGGCAGGGGCTGTCCTACGAGCAGTACTTC. Amino acids: CASSPTLRQGLSYEQYF. The V call is TRBV11-2, the J call TRBJ2-7; tentatively, D is TRBD1 (6 bases). The CDR3 extends over 17 amino acids. Germline assignment: CDR1 SGHAT and CDR2 FQNNGV. V dropped 5 bases and J dropped 1 base, with 21 bases sitting between them.